These 20 T cell receptor beta chains were all obtained from the same sample, sequenced in a study of T cells in Graves' hyperthyroidism and ophthalmopathy. Amplification of TCR beta CDR3 regions was performed using RNA transcripts as template. An initial round of RT-PCR targeting the TCR CDR3 relied on the HTBI primer set. In TCRdb, the multiplex PCR reads were re-called with MiXCR into one record per CDR3 protein. The table includes about 660,000 distinct CDR3 sequences, just under 45% detected once. Sample: peripheral blood or thyroid tissue (not recorded which). Every receptor here comes from an adult man with Graves' disease, either hyperthyroidism or ophthalmopathy (not recorded which).

This clonotype was seen many times. The chain has TRBV10-3 and TRBJ1-4; the D gene is possibly TRBD1 (5 bases). Trimming took off 3 bases at V and 6 bases at J, with 17 bases between the two ends. The CDR3 runs to 16 residues. Germline assignment: CDR1 ENHRY and CDR2 SYGVKD. CDR3 protein: CAISDPSQGFHEKLFF. The DNA for the CDR3 is TGTGCCATCAGTGACCCATCTCAGGGCTTCCATGAAAAACTGTTTTTT.

The gene calls are TRBV25-1 and TRBJ2-7, with 10 bases fitting TRBD2. Looked up from germline, CDR1 is MGHDK and CDR2 is SYGVNS. J was trimmed by 9 bases and V by 4 bases; bases with no gene match: 9. CDR3 size: 14 residues. CDR3 sequence (DNA): TGTGCCAGCAGTGCTGCACGGACTAGCGGTGGGCAGTACTTC. It encodes CASSAARTSGGQYF.

The V and J genes are TRBV7-9 and TRBJ1-6; the D is unclear. Germline assignment: CDR1 SEHNR and CDR2 FQNEAQ (reference sequence). V lost 1 base to trimming and J lost 0 bases, with 13 bases between them. The CDR3 consists of 18 residues. CDR3 loop: CASSLGPLGSSYNSPLHF. CDR3 DNA: TGTGCCAGCAGCTTAGGCCCCCTGGGAAGCTCCTATAATTCACCCCTCCACTTT. Based on the CDR3 plus reference TRBV7-9 and TRBJ1-6, the full variable domain is DTGVSQNPRHKITKRGQNVTFRCDPISEHNRLYWYRQTLGQGPEFLTYFQNEAQLEKSRLLSDRFSAERPKGSFSTLEIQRTEQGDSAMYLCASSLGPLGSSYNSPLHFGNGTRLTVT.

J is TRBJ1-4 and V is TRBV20-1; the D gene is possibly TRBD1 (6 bases). Deletions cut 1 base from V and 3 bases from J, with 9 bases between. In germline, CDR1 is DFQATT, CDR2 SNEGSKA (reference sequence). CDR3 length: 14 residues. The CDR3 spells CSARGTASNEKLFF. The CDR3 DNA sequence: TGCAGTGCTAGAGGGACAGCCTCTAATGAAAAACTGTTTTTT.

This rearrangement joins TRBV19 to TRBJ1-1, with 10 bases fitting TRBD1. There are 16 residues in the CDR3. After removal of 8 bases from V and 4 bases from J, the junction contained 13 bases not matched to a gene. The V gene's germline CDR1 is LNHDA and CDR2 SQIVND (reference sequence). CDR3 nucleotide sequence: TGTGCCAGTGGACCGGGACAGGGGCTCTGGGGCACTGAAGCTTTCTTT. This gives the protein CASGPGQGLWGTEAFF. The whole variable domain, filled in from reference TRBV19 and TRBJ1-1, reads DGGITQSPKYLFRKEGQNVTLSCEQNLNHDAMYWYRQDPGQGLRLIYYSQIVNDFQKGDIAEGYSVSREKKESFPLTVTSAQKNPTAFYLCASGPGQGLWGTEAFFGQGTRLTVV.

In this sample, this clonotype turned up a few times. The chain combines TRBV4-1 with TRBJ2-7, with D maybe TRBD2 (6 bases). Germline CDR1 reads MGHRA; CDR2 reads YSYEKL. The CDR3 spans 15 residues. Trimming pared 1 base from V and 2 bases from J, leaving 12 bases between. The CDR3 sequence is CASSQGGSGTYEQYF. The CDR3, as DNA: TGCGCCAGCAGCCAAGGGGGTAGCGGTACCTACGAGCAGTACTTC.

The V call is TRBV7-9, the J call TRBJ1-5; 7 nucleotides line up with TRBD1. V lost 5 bases, J lost 4 bases, and 8 bases stayed unmatched. From germline, CDR1 is SEHNR and CDR2 FQNEAQ (reference sequence). The CDR3 is 15 amino acids. CDR3 sequence reads: CASSQPDRVNQPQHF. In DNA, the CDR3 is TGTGCCAGCAGCCAACCCGACAGGGTGAATCAGCCCCAGCATTTT.

This clonotype showed up just a few times. The chain uses TRBV20-1 and TRBJ1-3; 7 bases are shared with TRBD1. The V gene's germline CDR1 is DFQATT and CDR2 SNEGSKA (reference sequence). The CDR3 is 17 amino acids. V lost 1 base to trimming and J lost 4 bases; unmatched junction nucleotides: 13. CDR3 coding DNA: TGCAGTGCTAGAGCTGGGGAGACAGGGAAAGGCGGAAACACCATATATTTT. Translated: CSARAGETGKGGNTIYF.

The J gene is TRBJ1-1, the V gene TRBV2; D unresolved. CDR1 is SNHLY and CDR2 is FYNNEI in the germline V gene. This CDR3 region has 15 residues. V lost 5 bases to trimming and J lost 0 bases, with 13 bases between them. CDR3 DNA: TGTGCCAGCAGTAGGGAACCACGGTTGAACACTGAAGCTTTCTTT. Residues: CASSREPRLNTEAFF.

J is TRBJ1-5 and V is TRBV7-4; tentatively, D is TRBD1 (6 bases). In germline, CDR1 is SGHVT, CDR2 SQSDAQ. The CDR3 is made up of 17 amino acids. V was cut by 5 bases and J by 3 bases, with 20 bases left in between. For the CDR3, the DNA is TGTGCCAGCAGCCCTCGGACGGCAGGGGCTCACAATCAGCCCCAGCATTTT. Encoded protein: CASSPRTAGAHNQPQHF.

This clonotype was seen at least ten times. The chain carries TRBV9 and TRBJ1-3, with D maybe TRBD1 (5 bases). The CDR3 loop spans 14 amino acids. V was cut by 4 bases and J by 4 bases, with 12 bases left in between. Per the germline V gene, CDR1 is SGDLS and CDR2 is YYNGEE. CDR3 DNA: TGTGCCAGCAGCCGCGGGGGGATCGGAAACACCATATATTTT. Its protein is CASSRGGIGNTIYF.

The chain has TRBV30 and TRBJ1-6; 8 bases are shared with TRBD1. CDR3 length: 12 amino acids. Germline V CDR1 and CDR2: GTSNPN, SVGIG (reference sequence). CDR3 sequence: CAVDRGDSPLHF. CDR3 coding DNA: TGTGCGGTCGACAGGGGTGATTCACCCCTCCACTTT.

The V and J genes are TRBV14 and TRBJ1-2; 7 bases are a match to TRBD1. The V gene end was trimmed by 7 bases and the J gene end by 6 bases; junction bases not matched to a gene: 8. CDR3 size: 13 residues. Looked up from germline, CDR1 is SGHDN and CDR2 is FVKESK. CDR3 in amino acids: CASIPRGQDGYTF. For the CDR3, the DNA is TGTGCCAGCATCCCTAGGGGGCAAGATGGCTACACCTTC.

This clonotype appeared a single time. Sequence at one end of the junction differs from germline and may be a read error. V and J are TRBV5-4 and TRBJ1-4; D not resolved. This CDR3 region has 14 residues. CDR1 SGHNT and CDR2 YYREEE come from the germline V gene (reference sequence). The CDR3: CASSLNGGREKLLF. For the CDR3, the DNA is TGTGCCAGCAGCTTGAACGGTGGGCGTGAAAAACTGCTTTTT.

The chain is built from TRBV10-3 and TRBJ2-5, with TRBD2 matching over 10 bases. The CDR3 consists of 12 residues. The V segment lost 11 bases and the J segment 5 bases; nucleotides outside the gene matches: 5. CDR1 and CDR2 from the germline V gene are ENHRY and SYGVKD. CDR3 sequence reads: CAPGTSVETQYF. For the CDR3, the DNA is TGTGCCCCCGGGACTAGCGTTGAGACCCAGTACTTC.

The gene calls are TRBV29-1 and TRBJ1-6, with D maybe TRBD1 (5 bases). This CDR3 comprises 13 residues. V was shortened by 5 bases and J by 6 bases, with 11 bases between the two germline ends. CDR1 SQVTM and CDR2 ANQGSEA come from the germline V gene. The CDR3 region has the DNA TGCAGCGTTCAGGGTGACACTAATTCACCCCTCCACTTT. This encodes CSVQGDTNSPLHF.

This clonotype was counted at least ten times. The rearrangement links TRBV7-9 to TRBJ1-2; D not certain. From germline, CDR1 is SEHNR and CDR2 FQNEAQ (reference sequence). Trimming stripped 1 base from V and 5 bases from J, with 11 bases between. The CDR3 consists of 14 residues. CDR3 sequence: CASSLDGAAYGYTF. The CDR3 DNA follows: TGTGCCAGCAGCTTAGATGGTGCGGCGTATGGCTACACCTTC.

The chain employs TRBV20-1 and TRBJ2-7; maybe TRBD1 (6 bases). V was shortened by 7 bases and J by 5 bases, with 12 bases between the two germline ends. Germline CDR1 DFQATT, CDR2 SNEGSKA (reference sequence). The CDR3 length is 11 residues. The CDR3 here is CSGVQGNEQYF. CDR3 nucleotide sequence: TGCAGTGGGGTACAGGGCAACGAGCAGTACTTC.

The genes are TRBV6-1 and TRBJ1-2, with TRBD1 as a possible D gene (5 bases). The CDR3 totals 15 residues. V lost 6 bases and J 4 bases, leaving 18 bases between the germline ends. CDR1 is MNHNS, CDR2 SASEGT, per germline. The CDR3 DNA is TGTGCCAGCAGACCGACGGGACGCCGATTCTATGGCTACACCTTC. Residues: CASRPTGRRFYGYTF.

This clonotype has ten or more counts. The rearrangement links TRBV9 to TRBJ1-2; a weak D match, TRBD1 (5 bases). The germline V gene encodes CDR1 SGDLS and CDR2 YYNGEE. There are 14 residues in the CDR3. V was shortened by 4 bases and J by 5 bases, with 15 bases between the two germline ends. The CDR3 DNA reads TGTGCCAGCAGCTCGCCTGGGGCTGGTTATGGCTACACCTTC. This gives the protein CASSSPGAGYGYTF.